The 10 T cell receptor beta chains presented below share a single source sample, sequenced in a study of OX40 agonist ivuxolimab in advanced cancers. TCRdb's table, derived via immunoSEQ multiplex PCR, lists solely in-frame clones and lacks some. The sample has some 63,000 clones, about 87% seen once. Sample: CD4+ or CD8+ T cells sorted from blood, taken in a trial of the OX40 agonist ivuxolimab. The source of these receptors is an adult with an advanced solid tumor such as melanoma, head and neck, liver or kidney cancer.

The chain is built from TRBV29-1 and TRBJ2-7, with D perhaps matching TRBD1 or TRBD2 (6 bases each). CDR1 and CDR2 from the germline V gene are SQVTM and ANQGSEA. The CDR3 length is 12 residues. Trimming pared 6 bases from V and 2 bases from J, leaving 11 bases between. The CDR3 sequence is CSVGGTPYEQYF. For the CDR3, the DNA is TGCAGCGTAGGGGGGACACCCTACGAGCAGTACTTC.

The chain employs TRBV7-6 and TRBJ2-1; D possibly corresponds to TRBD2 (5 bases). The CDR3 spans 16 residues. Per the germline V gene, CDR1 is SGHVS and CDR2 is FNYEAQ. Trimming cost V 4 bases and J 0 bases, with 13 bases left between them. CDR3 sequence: CASSSSPGNSYNEQFF. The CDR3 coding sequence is TGTGCCAGCAGCTCCTCCCCCGGGAACTCCTACAATGAGCAGTTCTTC.

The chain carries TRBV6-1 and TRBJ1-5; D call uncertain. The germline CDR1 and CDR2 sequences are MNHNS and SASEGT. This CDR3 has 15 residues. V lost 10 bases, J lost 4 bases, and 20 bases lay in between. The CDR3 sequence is CAISMTAVGNQPQHF. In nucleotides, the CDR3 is TGTGCCATTTCTATGACCGCCGTAGGGAATCAGCCCCAGCATTTT.

For the CDR3, the DNA is TGTGCCAGCAGTGCCACCCGGACTAATCAGCCCCAGCATTTT. This translates into CASSATRTNQPQHF. The J gene is TRBJ1-5, the V gene TRBV6-5; D call uncertain. The V gene's germline CDR1 is MNHEY and CDR2 SVGAGI. This CDR3 has 14 amino acids. Trimming pared 5 bases from V and 4 bases from J, leaving 12 bases between.

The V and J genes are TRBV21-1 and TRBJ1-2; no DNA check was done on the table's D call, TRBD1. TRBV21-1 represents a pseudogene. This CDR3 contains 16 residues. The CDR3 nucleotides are TGTGCCAGCAGCAAACGGCCGGGACAGCCTCTCTATGGCTACACCTTC. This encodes CASSKRPGQPLYGYTF.

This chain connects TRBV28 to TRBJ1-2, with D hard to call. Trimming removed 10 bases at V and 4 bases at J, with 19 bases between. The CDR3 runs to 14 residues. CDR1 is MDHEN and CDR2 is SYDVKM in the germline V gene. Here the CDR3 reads CATRGSAVVYGYTF. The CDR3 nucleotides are TGTGCCACCCGAGGGTCCGCAGTAGTCTATGGCTACACCTTC.

In DNA, the CDR3 is TGTGCCAGCAGCCAAAAGGGCGGTTATCAAAGGTACCAAGAGACCCAGTACTTC. Its translation: CASSQKGGYQRYQETQYF. The chain links TRBV4-2 to TRBJ2-5; no clear D gene. The length of the CDR3 is 18 residues. Per the germline V gene, CDR1 is LGHNA and CDR2 is YNFKEQ. Trimming cost V 2 bases and J 0 bases, with 19 bases left between them.

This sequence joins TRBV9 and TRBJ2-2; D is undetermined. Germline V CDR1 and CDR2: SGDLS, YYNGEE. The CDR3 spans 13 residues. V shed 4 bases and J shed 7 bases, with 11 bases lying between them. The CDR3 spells CASSPGVDGELFF. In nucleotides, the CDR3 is TGTGCCAGCAGCCCGGGTGTCGACGGGGAGCTGTTTTTT.

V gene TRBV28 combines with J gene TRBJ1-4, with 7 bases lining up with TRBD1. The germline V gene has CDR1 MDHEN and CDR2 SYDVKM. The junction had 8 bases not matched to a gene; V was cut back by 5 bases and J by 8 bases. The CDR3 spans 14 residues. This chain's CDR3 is CASSHGQEREKLFF. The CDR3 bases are TGTGCCAGCAGTCATGGACAGGAACGAGAAAAACTGTTTTTT.

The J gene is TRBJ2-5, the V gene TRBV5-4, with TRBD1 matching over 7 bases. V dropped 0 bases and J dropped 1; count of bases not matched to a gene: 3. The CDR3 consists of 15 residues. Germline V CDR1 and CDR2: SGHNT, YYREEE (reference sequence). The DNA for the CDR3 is TGTGCCAGCAGCTTGGCAGGGACAGTCCAAGAGACCCAGTACTTC. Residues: CASSLAGTVQETQYF.